The 26 T cell receptor beta chains below all came from one sample that was sequenced in a study of T cell responses to AZD1222 COVID-19 vaccine. Profiled with immunoSEQ multiplex PCR; TCRdb holds only in-frame clones, not every one. The data show some 120,000 clones, 90% seen once. The source was peripheral blood, collected on day 0 of AZD1222 vaccination. These receptors originate from an adult in good health.

V and J are TRBV4-1 and TRBJ2-3, with D possibly being TRBD1 (6 bases). The V gene's germline CDR1 is MGHRA and CDR2 YSYEKL. V was shortened by 0 bases and J by 2 bases, with 12 bases between the two germline ends. The CDR3 covers 16 residues. CDR3 coding DNA: TGCGCCAGCAGCCAAGAAGGGCAGGGGTCCACAGATACGCAGTATTTT. Its protein is CASSQEGQGSTDTQYF.

This chain uses TRBV27 with TRBJ2-7; 7 bases fit TRBD1. The CDR3 has 15 residues. V dropped 0 bases and J dropped 0; count of bases not matched to a gene: 2. The germline CDR1 and CDR2 sequences are MNHEY and SMNVEV (reference sequence). The CDR3 DNA reads as TGTGCCAGCAGTTTATCCACAGGGGTCTCCTACGAGCAGTACTTC. It encodes CASSLSTGVSYEQYF.

The chain employs TRBV3-1 (or the pseudogene TRBV3-2) and TRBJ1-2; 7 positions match TRBD1. Trimming removed 6 bases from V and 5 bases from J; junction bases left unmatched: 0. The CDR3 has 11 amino acids. CDR1 LGHDT and CDR2 YNNKEL come from the germline V gene (reference sequence). CDR3: CASRQGYGYTF. For the CDR3, the DNA is TGTGCCAGCAGACAGGGGTATGGCTACACCTTC.

The J gene is TRBJ2-3, the V gene TRBV19, with D tentatively TRBD1 (5 bases). The germline gives CDR1 LNHDA, CDR2 SQIVND (reference sequence). The ends were cut back, 5 bases at V and 2 bases at J, with 8 bases in the middle. The CDR3 covers 13 residues. CDR3 coding DNA: TGTGCCAGTAGTGGGGCACCCACAGATACGCAGTATTTT. Translating it yields CASSGAPTDTQYF.

The chain has TRBV19 and TRBJ2-7, with D possibly being TRBD1 (6 bases). The V end was cut by 3 bases, the J end by 2 bases, with 14 bases between. CDR1 and CDR2 from the germline V gene are LNHDA and SQIVND (reference sequence). There are 15 residues in the CDR3. Here the CDR3 DNA reads TGTGCCAGTAGTATTTCAGGGGCCGCCCCCTACGAGCAGTACTTC. Translating gives CASSISGAAPYEQYF. The full variable domain, with the rest looked up from reference TRBV19 and TRBJ2-7, is DGGITQSPKYLFRKEGQNVTLSCEQNLNHDAMYWYRQDPGQGLRLIYYSQIVNDFQKGDIAEGYSVSREKKESFPLTVTSAQKNPTAFYLCASSISGAAPYEQYFGPGTRLTVT.

This chain joins TRBV6-1 and TRBJ2-1; TRBD1 is a possible D gene (6 bases). The ends were cut back, 1 base at V and 3 bases at J, with 13 bases in the middle. The CDR3 runs to 16 residues. The germline V gene encodes CDR1 MNHNS and CDR2 SASEGT. The CDR3 DNA reads as TGTGCCAGCAGTGAAGGTACAGGGCGAATCTACAATGAGCAGTTCTTC. Encoded protein: CASSEGTGRIYNEQFF.

CDR3 bases: TGTGCCAGCAGTCCTGTCGGGGGTTCCACTGAAGCTTTCTTT. The encoded protein is CASSPVGGSTEAFF. V usage is TRBV7-2 and J usage is TRBJ1-1; a weak D match, TRBD1 (5 bases). V dropped 6 bases and J dropped 4 bases, with 15 bases sitting between them. CDR3 length: 14 amino acids. Per germline, CDR1 SGHTA and CDR2 FQGNSA.

This clone was seen a single time. The chain recombines TRBV29-1 with TRBJ2-3, with TRBD2 as a possible D gene (6 bases). V lost 3 bases to trimming and J lost 3 bases, with 7 bases between them. The CDR3 has 12 residues. Germline CDR1 is SQVTM and CDR2 is ANQGSEA. In DNA form, the CDR3 reads TGCAGCGTTGAGGAGGGGACAGATACGCAGTATTTT. Its protein product is CSVEEGTDTQYF.

This chain links TRBV7-2 with TRBJ1-1; TRBD1 might be the D (6 bases). V lost 5 bases and J lost 5, with 15 bases in between. This CDR3 spans 14 amino acids. The germline CDR1 and CDR2 sequences are SGHTA and FQGNSA. The CDR3 DNA sequence: TGTGCCAGCAGCCCACAGGGATCGGGGACTGAAGCTTTCTTT. The encoded protein is CASSPQGSGTEAFF.

The chain uses TRBV5-4 and TRBJ2-5; D call uncertain. The V gene's germline CDR1 is SGHNT and CDR2 YYREEE (reference sequence). This CDR3 is built from 11 residues. Trimming shortened V by 3 bases and J by 7 bases, and 7 bases separated the two germline ends. The CDR3 DNA is TGTGCCAGCAGCTCAACCGGGACCCAGTACTTC. Amino acids: CASSSTGTQYF.

The gene calls are TRBV19 and TRBJ2-2, with D possibly matching TRBD1 (5 bases). V dropped 5 bases and J dropped 2 bases, with 12 bases sitting between them. Germline CDR1 is LNHDA and CDR2 is SQIVND (reference sequence). The CDR3 contains 15 residues. DNA of the CDR3: TGTGCCAGTAGTCCCCGACAGACAAACACCGGGGAGCTGTTTTTT. Translated, it gives CASSPRQTNTGELFF.

V and J are TRBV7-3 and TRBJ2-1, with D unclear. The ends were cut back, 2 bases at V and 10 bases at J, with 12 bases in the middle. This CDR3 spans 13 amino acids. Per the germline V gene, CDR1 is SGHTA and CDR2 is FQGTGA. The CDR3 here is CASSLENRREQFF. CDR3 DNA: TGTGCCAGCAGCTTAGAAAACCGGCGAGAGCAGTTCTTC.

The CDR3 nucleotides read TGTGCCAGCAGTCCCCCCGGGACACCTCTAGCCAAAAACATTCAGTACTTC. Translating gives CASSPPGTPLAKNIQYF. V is TRBV28 and J is TRBJ2-4, with D tentatively TRBD1 (6 bases). This CDR3 has 17 residues. The germline V and J ends were trimmed by 5 bases and 0 bases, with 17 bases remaining between them. CDR1 is MDHEN, CDR2 SYDVKM, per germline. The complete variable domain, with remaining parts taken from reference TRBV28 and TRBJ2-4, reads DVKVTQSSRYLVKRTGEKVFLECVQDMDHENMFWYRQDPGLGLRLIYFSYDVKMKEKGDIPEGYSVSREKKERFSLILESASTNQTSMYLCASSPPGTPLAKNIQYFGAGTRLSVL.

This clone was seen a single time. Different DNA sequences within this sample yield the same CDR3. The CDR3 is CASSSGLTNEKLFF. DNA of the CDR3: TGCGCCAGCAGCTCGGGACTCACTAATGAAAAACTGTTTTTT. This chain joins TRBV5-1 and TRBJ1-4; the D gene is possibly TRBD1 (5 bases). Germline V gene data show CDR1 as SGHRS and CDR2 as YFSETQ. The V and J ends lost 3 bases and 2 bases respectively, with 8 bases between them. This CDR3 has 14 amino acids.

The genes are TRBV30 and TRBJ1-2, with a weak D call TRBD1 (6 bases). The ends were cut back, 0 bases at V and 6 bases at J, with 11 bases in the middle. CDR3 size: 13 residues. Per germline, CDR1 GTSNPN and CDR2 SVGIG (reference sequence). CDR3 sequence: CAWSVGGANGYTF. CDR3 DNA sequence: TGTGCCTGGAGTGTAGGGGGGGCAAATGGCTACACCTTC. Combining the CDR3 with reference TRBV30 and TRBJ1-2 gives the whole variable domain SQTIHQWPATLVQPVGSPLSLECTVEGTSNPNLYWYRQAAGRGLQLLFYSVGIGQISSEVPQNLSASRPQDRQFILSSKKLLLSDSGFYLCAWSVGGANGYTFGSGTRLTVV.

The J gene is TRBJ2-3, the V gene TRBV19; perhaps TRBD2 as D (6 bases). Trimming cost V 8 bases and J 4 bases, with 19 bases left between them. The CDR3 has 15 residues. The germline V gene has CDR1 LNHDA and CDR2 SQIVND (reference sequence). CDR3 sequence: CASAPLGGTPDTQYF. The CDR3 nucleotides read TGTGCCAGTGCCCCTTTGGGGGGTACCCCAGATACGCAGTATTTT.

Regarding this clone: Other DNA sequences in the sample encode the same CDR3. J is TRBJ1-5 and V is TRBV7-2, with D perhaps matching TRBD1 (5 bases). The CDR3 loop spans 12 amino acids. Per germline, CDR1 SGHTA and CDR2 FQGNSA. V lost 6 bases, J lost 4 bases, and 7 bases lay in between. DNA of the CDR3: TGTGCCAGCAGGAGGGGTAATCAGCCCCAGCATTTT. It encodes CASRRGNQPQHF.

CDR3 protein: CASSGRSGFNQPQHF. The CDR3 DNA reads TGTGCCAGCAGTGGGAGATCGGGATTCAATCAGCCCCAGCATTTT. The chain uses TRBV6-6 and TRBJ1-5; D gene ambiguous. The CDR3 is 15 residues long. Germline V CDR1 and CDR2: MNHNY, SVGAGI (reference sequence). Trimming shortened V by 5 bases and J by 3 bases, and 14 bases separated the two germline ends.

The V gene is TRBV5-1, the J gene TRBJ2-6; a possible D gene is TRBD2 (6 bases). From germline, CDR1 is SGHRS and CDR2 YFSETQ. This CDR3 is built from 18 residues. The V end was cut by 0 bases, the J end by 0 bases, with 13 bases between. CDR3 bases: TGCGCCAGCAGCTTGGCGGGCGGGGCAAGCTCTGGGGCCAACGTCCTGACTTTC. Translating it yields CASSLAGGASSGANVLTF.

The chain uses TRBV19 and TRBJ2-2; 14 bases line up with TRBD2. The CDR3 sequence is 17 residues long. CDR1 and CDR2 (germline): LNHDA, SQIVND (reference sequence). With 5 bases clipped from V and 5 bases from J, the junction kept 7 bases outside the gene matches. CDR3 protein: CASSPRLAGGPTGELFF. DNA for the CDR3: TGTGCCAGTAGTCCCCGACTAGCGGGAGGGCCAACCGGGGAGCTGTTTTTT. The entire variable domain, with the rest obtained from reference TRBV19 and TRBJ2-2, is as follows: DGGITQSPKYLFRKEGQNVTLSCEQNLNHDAMYWYRQDPGQGLRLIYYSQIVNDFQKGDIAEGYSVSREKKESFPLTVTSAQKNPTAFYLCASSPRLAGGPTGELFFGEGSRLTVL.

The rearrangement joins TRBV29-1 to TRBJ2-1; no clear D gene. There are 13 residues in the CDR3. Trimming removed 4 bases at V and 7 bases at J, with 14 bases between. Germline CDR1 is SQVTM and CDR2 is ANQGSEA. The CDR3 nucleotides are TGCAGCGTTGTGTTCCCAGGACCAAATGAGCAGTTCTTC. Amino acids: CSVVFPGPNEQFF.

The chain has TRBV5-1 and TRBJ1-1; D not certain. Germline V lookup: CDR1 SGHRS, CDR2 YFSETQ. V was pared by 4 bases and J by 0 bases, with 10 bases between. This CDR3 contains 14 residues. CDR3 coding DNA: TGCGCCAGCAGCGAACAGCCCATGAACACTGAAGCTTTCTTT. This codes for CASSEQPMNTEAFF.

This chain uses TRBV19 with TRBJ2-5; 10 nucleotides agree with TRBD2. Germline-derived CDR1 and CDR2 are LNHDA and SQIVND (reference sequence). The CDR3 has 21 amino acids. V was pared by 4 bases and J by 0 bases, with 20 bases of the junction left unmatched. CDR3 nucleotides: TGTGCCAGTAGTAGAGGGGTCGAAGGACTAGCGGCCCTAGGTTACCAAGAGACCCAGTACTTC. Amino acids: CASSRGVEGLAALGYQETQYF.

This rearrangement joins TRBV5-1 to TRBJ2-1; no clear D gene. V lost 4 bases to trimming and J lost 2 bases, with 19 bases between them. The CDR3 contains 17 residues. Germline values: CDR1 SGHRS, CDR2 YFSETQ. The DNA for the CDR3 is TGCGCCAGCAGCCTATCCCTGGTGGGCGGAGCCTACAATGAGCAGTTCTTC. Its protein product is CASSLSLVGGAYNEQFF.

The chain links TRBV6-2 or TRBV6-3 to TRBJ1-3; TRBD1 is a possible D gene (5 bases). V lost 2 bases to trimming and J lost 0 bases, with 8 bases between them. CDR1 and CDR2 from the germline V gene are MNHEY and SVGEGT. The length of the CDR3 is 15 residues. Here the CDR3 reads CASSYDSTSGNTIYF. DNA for the CDR3: TGTGCCAGCAGTTACGACAGCACCTCTGGAAACACCATATATTTT.

V and J are TRBV14 and TRBJ2-1; D may be TRBD2 (6 bases). With 4 bases removed from V and 3 bases from J, the gap between germline ends came to 13 bases. From germline, CDR1 is SGHDN and CDR2 FVKESK. This CDR3 spans 15 amino acids. The CDR3 coding sequence is TGTGCCAGCAGCCCCCGGGACTTCGTCTACAATGAGCAGTTCTTC. This encodes CASSPRDFVYNEQFF. The variable domain in full, completed from reference TRBV14 and TRBJ2-1, reads EAGVTQFPSHSVIEKGQTVTLRCDPISGHDNLYWYRRVMGKEIKFLLHFVKESKQDESGMPNNRFLAERTGGTYSTLKVQPAELEDSGVYFCASSPRDFVYNEQFFGPGTRLTVL.